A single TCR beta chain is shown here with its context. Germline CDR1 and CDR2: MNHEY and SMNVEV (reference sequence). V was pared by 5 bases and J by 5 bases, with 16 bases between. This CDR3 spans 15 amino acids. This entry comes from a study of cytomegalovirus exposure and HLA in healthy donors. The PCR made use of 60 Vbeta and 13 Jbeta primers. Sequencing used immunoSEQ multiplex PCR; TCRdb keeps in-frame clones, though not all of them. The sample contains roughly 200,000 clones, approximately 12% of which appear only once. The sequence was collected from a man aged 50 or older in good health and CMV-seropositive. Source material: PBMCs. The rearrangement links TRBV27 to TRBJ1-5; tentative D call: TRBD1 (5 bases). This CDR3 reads CASSTLAGVDQPQHF. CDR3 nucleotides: TGTGCCAGCAGTACCTTGGCGGGGGTGGATCAGCCCCAGCATTTT.